This TCR beta chain was retrieved from a study of graft-versus-host responses after intestinal transplantation (dated by TCRdb to 2020 to 2022). About the study as a whole: Multivisceral, liver-intestinal, or isolated intestinal transplants were received by the recipients. Donor T cell macrochimerism was defined as a peak of at least 4% donor T cells among recipient peripheral blood mononuclear cells. Bulk TCR-beta CDR3 sequencing was used to track graft-versus-host and host-versus-graft alloreactive T cell clones in the graft, circulation and bone marrow after intestinal transplantation. Alloreactive clones were identified by sequencing pre-transplant mixed lymphocyte reaction products and comparing them with unstimulated pre-transplant donor and recipient T cells. Every recipient was given anti-thymocyte globulin induction, then maintenance tacrolimus and steroids for about 3 years. The cohort enrolled 24 intestinal transplant recipients, one of whom was a retransplant, and 3 patients without pretransplant specimens were excluded. Rather than being sequenced by the commercial service, samples from a few later patients were sequenced in-house on an Illumina MiSeq and processed with MiXCR. Study-wide findings and limitations: Early after transplant, declines in HvG clones were associated with peak levels of circulating GvH clones. High GvH to HvG T cell clonal ratios were observed in the allografts of patients with donor T cell macrochimerism. The relatively low number and heterogeneity of intestinal transplant patients limited the conclusions. GvH clones were detected in recipient bone marrow, and some of these GvH clones were observed earlier in ileal mucosa or blood, consistent with an intestinal mucosal origin.

The cysteine opens and the phenylalanine closes a CDR3 of 17 amino acids. Only the CDR3 DNA is retained, 51 bases long and in frame from the first base. Bone marrow was aspirated after transplant from the posterior iliac crest or another site chosen by the physician. About this clone: This clone's antigen is unknown. No base quality information exists; no much larger clone differs at one position.

The library was obtained by the immunoSEQ multiplex PCR assay. For most patients, high-throughput TCR-beta CDR3 sequencing of genomic DNA was performed by Adaptive Biotechnologies. Turning to the authors' computational methods: Adaptive's ImmunoSEQ software supplied the TCR sequencing data for approximately 18 patients, while MiXCR and VDJtools were used to process a few other patients. CDR3 nucleotide sequences shared between donor and recipient were removed because the origin of such sequences could not be assigned. At least 2-fold expansion over unstimulated cells and a minimum CFSE-low frequency of 0.002% (template counts) or 0.001% (read counts) were required for clones to be classified as alloreactive. Clones detected in sequenced pre-transplant spleen, lymph node, or MLR CFSE-low populations of the donor or recipient were defined as mappable. Cumulative frequency of alloreactive clones was calculated as a percentage of all sequences weighted by copy number. TCRdb took this table from immuneACCESS and kept in-frame rearrangements with V and J called. Such tables lack part of the clones; where checked against another copy, unresolved V genes explain under half of the gap, and the rest is unexplained. The V and J calls and clone size come from that table; D and trimming were worked out from the DNA. The sample data list tens of thousands of clones, and more than 90% of these were observed just once. The top ten clones comprise 6.7% of the sample.

The chain employs TRBV21-1 and TRBJ2-1; the table's D call, TRBD2, has no DNA check behind it. TRBV21-1 constitutes a pseudogene. The receptor was derived from a human patient who received an intestinal transplant, so some T cells may come from the graft donor. The source was bone marrow, collected 700 to 750 days after intestinal transplantation. The bases read TGTGCCAGTCACAAAAAGCCGAGCGGGAGGGCCTGCAATGAGCAGTTCTTC. Its protein product is CASHKKPSGRACNEQFF.